This TCR beta chain stems from a study of shared clonotypes between healthy human individuals. Findings and caveats of the study: When naive CD4 clonotypes were compared across a handful of donors, 4% to 5.5% were shared. It was expected that sequencing depth would affect clonotype sharing among donors.

The germline V gene encodes CDR1 SGHNT and CDR2 YYREEE (reference sequence). The CDR3 spans 12 residues. Remarks on this clone: Its cognate antigen is unknown. At one of its ends the junction is not consistent with the germline gene, which may arise from a read error.

Libraries were prepared by immunoSEQ multiplex PCR; TCRdb keeps only in-frame clonotypes and omits some of them. The top ten hold approximately 0.39% of the sample, which has 2,500,000 or so clones, roughly 90% seen once. J is TRBJ2-7 and V is TRBV5-4; D call uncertain. Sample: naive CD4+ T cells from PBMCs. As to subset: CD45RA+ positively selected. The origin of this receptor is a man between 18 and 29 years old in good health. Some clones in this sample may be carry-over from other donors' samples. CDR3 in amino acids: CASSIDSSEQYF. CDR3 coding DNA: TGTGCCAGCAGCATTGACTCCTCCGAGCAGTACTTC.